This T cell receptor (beta chain) derives from a study of T cell clusters in autoimmune cytopenias. TRB was amplified by touch-down multiplex PCR, primer pools A and B combined. TCRdb reworked the multiplex PCR reads into one entry per CDR3 protein, no DNA. This sample contains a few thousand distinct CDR3 sequences. Each sample's input was around 250 ng genomic DNA, 35,000 to 40,000 genome equivalents. This clonotype is medium-sized by frequency. What it binds is unknown. Study results and caveats: TRB repertoire shifts in secondary cytopenia and chronic lymphocytic leukemia mostly reflected lymphoma, not autoimmunity. The T cell clusters came from computational analysis alone and lack functional validation.

This CDR3 is built from 14 residues. Germline CDR1 is LNHDA and CDR2 is SQIVND (reference sequence). In addition, the sample was reused for a study of T cell repertoires in aging, cancer and after chemotherapy.

The TCR sequence derives from a human donor in good health. What was sequenced was peripheral blood. This rearrangement joins TRBV19 to TRBJ2-3; the D call from TCRdb, TRBD1, cannot be confirmed without DNA. CDR3 in amino acids: CASSIDPGTDTQYF.